This paragraph reports one T cell receptor (beta chain). This clonotype was seen ten or more times. It lacks a known antigen. No qualities accompany the bases; no much larger clone lies one base away. The record originates from a study of T cells in Graves' hyperthyroidism and ophthalmopathy (dated by TCRdb to about 2019). Background on the whole study: Peripheral blood samples were taken at initial diagnosis, before any treatment was given. Following sampling, methimazole starting at 30 mg daily was given to hyperthyroidism patients, and high-dose intravenous methylprednisolone was given to ophthalmopathy patients. In about 6 Graves' hyperthyroidism patients, the study also compared T-cell repertoires from thyroid tissue with T-cell repertoires from blood. To identify TCR V-J signatures that set the groups apart, the researchers used a discovery cohort of 100 patients, made up of 40 to 45 with Graves' ophthalmopathy and 55 to 65 with stable Graves' hyperthyroidism. For training and testing, the 100 or so patients in the discovery cohort were randomly divided in a 7:3 ratio. The paper describes TCR Vbeta CDR3 sequencing of 135 peripheral blood samples, made up of 43 ophthalmopathy patients, roughly 80 hyperthyroidism patients and roughly 17 progressor patients. Prospective prediction of ophthalmopathy was tested in an independent validation cohort of some 20 hyperthyroidism patients and around 16 patients who later progressed to ophthalmopathy. Overall study results and their limits: A model built on a 13 V-J signature distinguished ophthalmopathy from stable hyperthyroidism, reaching approximately 89% sensitivity and 81.08% specificity in cross-validation and 80%/75% in testing. No statistical method was used to fix the sample size in advance, and group allocation was not hidden from the investigators. Most expanded thyroid clonotypes (frequency above 0.001) were also found in blood, which suggests that blood repertoires may mirror thyroid immune responses. In validation, the model predicted progression to ophthalmopathy a median of roughly 6.1 months before onset, with roughly 71% sensitivity and 72.22% specificity.

Ophthalmopathy patients had moderately to severely active disease, with a Clinical Activity Score of 3 or more, a NOSPECS grade of 4 or more, and a disease duration of less than 3 months. Patients with uncontrolled infections, other autoimmune diseases, pregnancy or lactation were excluded. Diagnoses were established on the basis of clinical symptoms, serum thyroxine and TRAb, thyroid ultrasound, and orbital computed tomography. Ficoll-Paque density gradient centrifugation was used to isolate PBMCs from around 10 ml of fresh peripheral blood. Trizol reagent was used to extract total RNA, and RNA quality was then checked on an Agilent 2100 Bioanalyzer. Reading from cysteine to phenylalanine, the CDR3 counts 16 amino acids. Solely the CDR3 DNA is kept, with 48 bases framed from the first base. V loses 2 bases at its end and J loses 3 bases; junction bases beyond the gene matches: 7. CDR1 and CDR2 were assigned from the germline V gene as SGHRS and YFSETQ.

TCR beta CDR3 regions were amplified from RNA transcripts. A first-round RT-PCR of the TCR CDR3 used the HTBI primer set with the Qiagen OneStep RT-PCR kit. Libraries were constructed in a second round of multiplex PCR, after which size selection and purification were carried out. Libraries were sequenced paired-end with 100 bp reads on an Illumina HiSeq2000. In the original analysis: SOAPnuke was used to process the raw data, removing reads that contained adapters or uncalled bases, had a mean Phred below 15, or lacked an exact match to the constant primer or identifier. High-quality paired reads were merged with COPE v1.2.5, and unique nucleotide sequences were defined as clonotypes. Clonotypes were aligned to IMGT TRBV, TRBD and TRBJ reference segments using MiTCR v1.1. The analysis was restricted to V-J combinations with a frequency above 0.0001, which together covered roughly 99% of the repertoires. The TCS score was defined as F50 (clonal expansion) divided by E x V (chaos), with BLOSUM62-based TCRdist calculated between CDR3 peptides within each V-J. Welch's t-statistics and random forest reduced some 510 V-J features to 13, which were used in a naive Bayes classifier (R e1071). TCRdb cleaned the public reads at Q25 with fastp, built clones with MiXCR and kept in-frame beta chains. Here each entry gathers all rows of one CDR3 protein and keeps the most common genes and DNA. What appears here as the V and J calls and clone size reflects TCRdb's work, not the paper's. The sample table shows 500,000 to 550,000 distinct CDR3 sequences, and about 20% are seen once. In total, the top ten clones hold less than 55% of the sample.

Sequenced input: blood. The V and J genes are TRBV5-1 and TRBJ2-7; 11 central nucleotides agree with TRBD2. This receptor was taken from a man aged 35 to 55 with Graves' ophthalmopathy. The DNA is as follows: TGCGCCAGCAGCTTTACGACTAGCGGGAACCTCTACGAGCAGTACTTC. It specifies CASSFTTSGNLYEQYF.